The TCR beta chain under discussion was sequenced for a study of T-cell memory formation after mild COVID-19. General study results and limits: Later expanders leaned toward CD4+, whereas clones contracting from day 15 to 85 were balanced CD4/CD8. Chiefly within CM and EM were the contracting CD4+ clones; CD8+ ones were within EMRA.

This clonotype has only a few counts. Antigen unknown. With V trimmed by 6 bases and J by 4 bases, 10 bases remained unmatched. The CDR3 loop spans 16 amino acids. TCRdb used MiXCR to reprocess the 5' RACE reads, holding one entry per CDR3 protein. The table includes some 160,000 distinct CDR3 sequences, roughly 13% detected once. V is TRBV12-3 or TRBV12-4 and J is TRBJ2-2; 8 bases are shared with TRBD2. The sample was PBMCs or a T cell subset sorted from them (not recorded which). The TCR comes from a young man who had mild COVID-19 (a few samples of this study predate the infection). Cell type and time point are not known. The CDR3 coding sequence is TGTGCCAGCAGCCCTGGCGGGGGGAAGACCACCGGGGAGCTGTTTTTT. This translates into CASSPGGGKTTGELFF.